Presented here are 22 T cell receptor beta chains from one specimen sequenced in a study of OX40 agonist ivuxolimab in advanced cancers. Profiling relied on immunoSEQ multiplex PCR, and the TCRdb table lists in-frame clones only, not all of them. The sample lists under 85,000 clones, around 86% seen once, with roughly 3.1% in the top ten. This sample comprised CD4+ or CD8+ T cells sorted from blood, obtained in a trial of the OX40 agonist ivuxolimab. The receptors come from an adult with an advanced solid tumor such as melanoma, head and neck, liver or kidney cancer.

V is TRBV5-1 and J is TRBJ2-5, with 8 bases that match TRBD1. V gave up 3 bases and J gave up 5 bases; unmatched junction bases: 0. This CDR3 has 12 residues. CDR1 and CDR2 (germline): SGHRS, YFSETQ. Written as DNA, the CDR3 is TGCGCCAGCAGCTGGGACAGGGAGACCCAGTACTTC. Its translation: CASSWDRETQYF.

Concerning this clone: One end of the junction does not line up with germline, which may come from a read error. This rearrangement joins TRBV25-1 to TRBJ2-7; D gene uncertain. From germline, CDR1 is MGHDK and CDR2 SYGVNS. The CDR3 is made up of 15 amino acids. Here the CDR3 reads CAGSVWLKTHYEQYF. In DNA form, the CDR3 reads TGTGCCGGCAGTGTCTGGCTCAAGACACACTACGAGCAGTACTTC.

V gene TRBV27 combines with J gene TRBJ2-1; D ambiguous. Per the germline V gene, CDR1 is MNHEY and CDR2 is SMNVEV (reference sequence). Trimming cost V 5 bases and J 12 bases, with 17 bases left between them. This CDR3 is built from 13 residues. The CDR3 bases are TGTGCCAGCAGTCCCCCATCGACCCCCCGGCAGTTCTTC. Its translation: CASSPPSTPRQFF.

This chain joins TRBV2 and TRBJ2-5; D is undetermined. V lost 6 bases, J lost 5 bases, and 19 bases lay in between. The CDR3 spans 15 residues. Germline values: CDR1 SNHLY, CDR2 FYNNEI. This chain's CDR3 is CASRTPRVARETQYF. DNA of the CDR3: TGTGCCAGCAGGACTCCTAGGGTAGCTAGGGAGACCCAGTACTTC.

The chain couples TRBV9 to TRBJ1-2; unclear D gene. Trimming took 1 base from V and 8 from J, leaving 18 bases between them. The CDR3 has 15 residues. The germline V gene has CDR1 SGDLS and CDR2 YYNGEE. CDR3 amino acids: CASSVSELRIGGYTF. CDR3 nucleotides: TGTGCCAGCAGCGTATCCGAATTGAGAATTGGGGGCTACACCTTC. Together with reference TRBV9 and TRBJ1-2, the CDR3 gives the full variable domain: DSGVTQTPKHLITATGQRVTLRCSPRSGDLSVYWYQQSLDQGLQFLIQYYNGEERAKGNILERFSAQQFPDLHSELNLSSLELGDSALYFCASSVSELRIGGYTFGSGTRLTVV.

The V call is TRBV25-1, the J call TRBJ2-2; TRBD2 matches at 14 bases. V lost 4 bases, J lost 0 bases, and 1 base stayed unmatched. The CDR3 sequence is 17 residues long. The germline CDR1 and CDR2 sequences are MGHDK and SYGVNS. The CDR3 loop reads CASSGLAGGPNTGELFF. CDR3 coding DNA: TGTGCCAGCAGTGGACTAGCGGGGGGGCCGAACACCGGGGAGCTGTTTTTT. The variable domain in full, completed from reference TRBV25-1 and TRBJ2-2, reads EADIYQTPRYLVIGTGKKITLECSQTMGHDKMYWYQQDPGMELHLIHYSYGVNSTEKGDLSSESTVSRIRTEHFPLTLESARPSHTSQYLCASSGLAGGPNTGELFFGEGSRLTVL.

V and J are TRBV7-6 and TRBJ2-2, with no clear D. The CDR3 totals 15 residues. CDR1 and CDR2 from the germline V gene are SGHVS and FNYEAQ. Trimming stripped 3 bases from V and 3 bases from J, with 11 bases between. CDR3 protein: CASSFSGSYTGELFF. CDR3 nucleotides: TGTGCCAGCAGCTTTTCCGGGTCCTACACCGGGGAGCTGTTTTTT.

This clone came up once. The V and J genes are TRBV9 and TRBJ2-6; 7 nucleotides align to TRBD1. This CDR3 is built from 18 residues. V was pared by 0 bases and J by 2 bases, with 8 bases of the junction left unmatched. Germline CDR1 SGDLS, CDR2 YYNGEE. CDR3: CASSVALTGWPGANVLTF. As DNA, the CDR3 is TGTGCCAGCAGCGTAGCTTTGACAGGGTGGCCTGGGGCCAACGTCCTGACTTTC.

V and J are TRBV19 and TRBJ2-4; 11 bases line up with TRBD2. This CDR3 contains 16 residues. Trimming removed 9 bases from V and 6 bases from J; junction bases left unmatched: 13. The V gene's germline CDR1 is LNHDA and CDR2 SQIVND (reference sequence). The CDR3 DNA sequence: TGTGCCAGCACTCAATTTAGCGGGGGGGCGAGAAACATTCAGTACTTC. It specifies CASTQFSGGARNIQYF.

The CDR3 here is CASSQVGSGAYEQYF. The DNA of the CDR3 is TGTGCCAGCAGCCAAGTGGGTAGCGGGGCCTACGAGCAGTACTTC. This chain links TRBV4-2 with TRBJ2-7; 8 bases match TRBD2. Trimming removed 1 base from V and 2 bases from J; junction bases left unmatched: 4. There are 15 residues in the CDR3. Germline V gives CDR1 LGHNA, CDR2 YNFKEQ.

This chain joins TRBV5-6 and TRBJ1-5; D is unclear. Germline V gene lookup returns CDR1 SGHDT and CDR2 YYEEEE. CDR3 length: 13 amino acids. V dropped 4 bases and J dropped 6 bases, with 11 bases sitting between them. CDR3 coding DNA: TGTGCCAGCAGCCTCCAAGTGGGTCAGCCCCAGCATTTT. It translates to CASSLQVGQPQHF.

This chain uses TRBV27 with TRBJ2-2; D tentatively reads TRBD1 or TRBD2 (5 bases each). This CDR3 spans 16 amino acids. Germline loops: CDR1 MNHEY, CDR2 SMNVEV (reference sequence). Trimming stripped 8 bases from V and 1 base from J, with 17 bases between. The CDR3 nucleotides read TGTGCCAGCCTTAAGTGGGGGACGGGGAACACCGGGGAGCTGTTTTTT. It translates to CASLKWGTGNTGELFF.

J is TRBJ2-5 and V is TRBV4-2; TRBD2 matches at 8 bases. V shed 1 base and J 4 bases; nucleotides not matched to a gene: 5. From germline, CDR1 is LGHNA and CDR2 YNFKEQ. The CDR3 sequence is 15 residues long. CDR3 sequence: CASSQGAGGGETQYF. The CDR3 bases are TGTGCCAGCAGCCAAGGTGCGGGGGGAGGAGAGACCCAGTACTTC.

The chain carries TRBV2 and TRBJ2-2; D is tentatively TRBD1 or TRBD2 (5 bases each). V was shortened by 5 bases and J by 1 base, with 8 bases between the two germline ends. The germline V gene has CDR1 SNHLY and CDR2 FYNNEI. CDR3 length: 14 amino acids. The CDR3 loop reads CASSRGVNTGELFF. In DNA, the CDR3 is TGTGCCAGCAGTAGAGGGGTGAACACCGGGGAGCTGTTTTTT.

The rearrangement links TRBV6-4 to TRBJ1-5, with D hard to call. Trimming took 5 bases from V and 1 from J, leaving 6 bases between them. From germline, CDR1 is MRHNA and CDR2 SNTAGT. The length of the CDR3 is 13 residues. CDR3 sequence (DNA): TGTGCCAGCAGTCGGGAGAGCAATCAGCCCCAGCATTTT. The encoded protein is CASSRESNQPQHF.

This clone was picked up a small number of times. In DNA form, the CDR3 reads TGTGCCAGCAGCTTAGCAGGTTGGGGGGCAGCGGGTACTGAAGCTTTCTTT. It is translated as CASSLAGWGAAGTEAFF. This sequence joins TRBV7-9 and TRBJ1-1, with D perhaps matching TRBD1 (6 bases). The germline CDR1 and CDR2 sequences are SEHNR and FQNEAQ (reference sequence). Trimming took off 0 bases at V and 5 bases at J, with 19 bases between the two ends. The CDR3 runs 17 residues.

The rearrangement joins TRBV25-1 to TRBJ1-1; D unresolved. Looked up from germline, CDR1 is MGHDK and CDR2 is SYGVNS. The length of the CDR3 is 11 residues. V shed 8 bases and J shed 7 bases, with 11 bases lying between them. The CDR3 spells CASLLSGEAFF. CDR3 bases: TGTGCCAGCCTCCTATCAGGTGAAGCTTTCTTT. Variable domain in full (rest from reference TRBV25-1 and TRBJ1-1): EADIYQTPRYLVIGTGKKITLECSQTMGHDKMYWYQQDPGMELHLIHYSYGVNSTEKGDLSSESTVSRIRTEHFPLTLESARPSHTSQYLCASLLSGEAFFGQGTRLTVV.

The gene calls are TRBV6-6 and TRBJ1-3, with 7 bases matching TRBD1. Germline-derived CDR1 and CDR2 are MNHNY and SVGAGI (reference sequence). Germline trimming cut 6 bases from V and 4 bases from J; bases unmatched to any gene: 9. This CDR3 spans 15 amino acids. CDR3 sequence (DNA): TGTGCCAGCAGAACCCCTCAGACAGGGGGAAACACCATATATTTT. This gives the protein CASRTPQTGGNTIYF.

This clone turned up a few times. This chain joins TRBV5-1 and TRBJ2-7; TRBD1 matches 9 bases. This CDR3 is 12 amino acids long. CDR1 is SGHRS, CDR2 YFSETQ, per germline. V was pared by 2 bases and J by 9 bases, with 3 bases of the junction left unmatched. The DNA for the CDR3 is TGCGCCAGCAGCTTCGAACAGGGGGCGCAGTACTTC. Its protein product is CASSFEQGAQYF.

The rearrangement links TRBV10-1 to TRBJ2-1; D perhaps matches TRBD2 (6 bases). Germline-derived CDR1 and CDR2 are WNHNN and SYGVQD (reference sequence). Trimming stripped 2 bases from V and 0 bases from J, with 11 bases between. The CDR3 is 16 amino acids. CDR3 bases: TGCGCCAGCAGTGAGATTAGCGGAAGCTCCTACAATGAGCAGTTCTTC. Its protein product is CASSEISGSSYNEQFF.

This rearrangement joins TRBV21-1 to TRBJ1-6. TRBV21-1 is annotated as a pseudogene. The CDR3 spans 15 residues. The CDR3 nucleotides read TGTGCCAGCAGCAAAGTTAGGGGGGTCAATTCACCCCTCCACTTT. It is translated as CASSKVRGVNSPLHF.

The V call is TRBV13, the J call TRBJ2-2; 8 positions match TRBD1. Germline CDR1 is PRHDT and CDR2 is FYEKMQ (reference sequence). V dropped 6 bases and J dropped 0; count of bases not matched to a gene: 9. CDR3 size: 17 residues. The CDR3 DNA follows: TGTGCCAGCAGTACGCCAGACAGGGGAGCGAACACCGGGGAGCTGTTTTTT. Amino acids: CASSTPDRGANTGELFF.